This T cell receptor (beta chain) came from a study of blood T cell repertoires in COVID-19. The germline V gene has CDR1 MGHDK and CDR2 SYGVNS. The V and J ends lost 5 bases and 4 bases respectively, with 11 bases between them. This CDR3 region has 14 residues. The method was immunoSEQ multiplex PCR; TCRdb's version includes in-frame clones alone and lacks a portion of them. The repertoire has 200,000 to 250,000 clones, around 81% of them found once; the top ten carry around 5.4%. Sequencing was performed on peripheral blood. The TCR was taken from a woman aged 70-85 years with acute or convalescent COVID-19. The chain has TRBV25-1 and TRBJ2-2; the D gene is possibly TRBD2 (6 bases). For the CDR3, the DNA is TGTGCCAGCAGTTGGGGAGGTAGCACCGGGGAGCTGTTTTTT. Residues: CASSWGGSTGELFF.